This record looks at one TCR beta chain sequence and its context. Its target is unknown. The people who gave samples were healthy Caucasians from Russia, aged about 6 to 100. The authors ran a second PCR of about 7 to 11 cycles using a sample-barcoded 5' primer and a J-beta primer mix. TCRdb re-derived calls from the 5' RACE reads in MiXCR, one entry per CDR3 protein. Of about 1.4 million distinct CDR3 sequences in the sample, around 55% were seen once. Looked up from germline, CDR1 is DFQATT and CDR2 is SNEGSKA (reference sequence). V was trimmed by 3 bases and J by 0 bases, leaving 11 bases between them. This CDR3 region has 14 residues. The data stem from a study of blood T cells in healthy people across ages. General observations from the study: While age rose, TCR beta diversity per million T cells dropped in a roughly linear way.

Source material: blood. This chain joins TRBV20-1 and TRBJ1-1; D gene uncertain. The clonotype comes from a man aged 18 to 35 in good health. The CDR3 loop is CSASSAVMNTEAFF. CDR3 nucleotide sequence: TGCAGTGCTAGTTCGGCGGTCATGAACACTGAAGCTTTCTTT.